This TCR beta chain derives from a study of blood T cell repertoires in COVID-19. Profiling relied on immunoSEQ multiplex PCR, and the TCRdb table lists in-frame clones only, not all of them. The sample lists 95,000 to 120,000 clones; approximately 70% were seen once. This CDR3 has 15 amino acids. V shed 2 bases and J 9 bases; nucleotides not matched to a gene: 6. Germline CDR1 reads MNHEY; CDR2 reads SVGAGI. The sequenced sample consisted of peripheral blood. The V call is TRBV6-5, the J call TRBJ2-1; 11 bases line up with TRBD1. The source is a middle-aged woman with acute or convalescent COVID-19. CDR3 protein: CASSYLGQGETEQFF. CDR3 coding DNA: TGTGCCAGCAGTTACCTGGGACAGGGGGAAACTGAGCAGTTCTTC.